The 21 T cell receptor beta chains below all came from one sample that was sequenced in a study of T cell responses to AZD1222 COVID-19 vaccine. Profiled with immunoSEQ multiplex PCR; TCRdb holds only in-frame clones, not every one. The repertoire holds roughly 99,000 clones, with about 92% as singletons. The input for sequencing was peripheral blood, taken 28 days after the second AZD1222 dose. These receptor sequences come from an adult who received the AZD1222 COVID-19 vaccine.

J is TRBJ1-2 and V is TRBV12-3 or TRBV12-4; 8 bases agree with TRBD1. The junction had 8 bases not matched to a gene; V was cut back by 7 bases and J by 7 bases. This CDR3 is 13 amino acids long. CDR3 loop: CASIDRGSSGYTF. The CDR3 nucleotides read TGTGCCAGCATCGACAGGGGTTCGAGTGGCTACACCTTC.

The chain carries TRBV20-1 and TRBJ1-2; maybe TRBD1 (5 bases). This CDR3 is 11 amino acids long. CDR1 and CDR2 (germline): DFQATT, SNEGSKA (reference sequence). Trimming took off 3 bases at V and 8 bases at J, with 10 bases between the two ends. In DNA form, the CDR3 reads TGCAGTGCTAGGGGCACAGGAGGCTACACCTTC. Translated: CSARGTGGYTF.

The CDR3 DNA is TGTGCCAGCAGTTGGGTGAACACTGAAGCTTTCTTT. This gives the protein CASSWVNTEAFF. The V call is TRBV6-9, the J call TRBJ1-1; the D is unclear. V lost 4 bases and J lost 0, with 3 bases in between. Germline V gene sequence: CDR1 MNHGY, CDR2 SVAAGI. The CDR3 is made up of 12 amino acids.

The V call is TRBV4-2, the J call TRBJ2-7; D is unresolved. V lost 3 bases and J 5 bases, leaving 5 bases between the germline ends. In germline, CDR1 is LGHNA, CDR2 YNFKEQ. The CDR3 has 11 amino acids. The CDR3 reads CASSQGNEQYF. The CDR3 DNA sequence: TGTGCCAGCAGCCAGGGGAACGAGCAGTACTTC.

The chain has TRBV27 and TRBJ2-1, with 8 positions matching TRBD1. Trimming at V came to 7 bases and at J to 6 bases, leaving 8 bases not matched to a gene. The CDR3 has 14 amino acids. Germline lookup yields CDR1 MNHEY and CDR2 SMNVEV (reference sequence). This chain's CDR3 is CASIPRQGSNEQFF. The CDR3 bases are TGTGCCAGCATTCCGAGACAGGGGTCCAATGAGCAGTTCTTC.

This chain joins TRBV27 and TRBJ2-2, with 7 bases fitting TRBD2. Unmatched junction bases numbered 8, after V lost 6 bases and J lost 4 bases. The germline CDR1 and CDR2 sequences are MNHEY and SMNVEV (reference sequence). This CDR3 comprises 15 residues. DNA for the CDR3: TGTGCCAGCAGGGCTGGGGGGGGGTTCACCGGGGAGCTGTTTTTT. Protein: CASRAGGGFTGELFF.

The chain links TRBV25-1 to TRBJ1-2, with 7 nucleotides matching TRBD1. In germline, CDR1 is MGHDK, CDR2 SYGVNS. J lost 4 bases, V lost 6 bases, and 8 bases had no gene match. This CDR3 is 14 amino acids long. In nucleotides, the CDR3 is TGTGCCAGCAGCGAGGGGGCCCCGCGCTATGGCTACACCTTC. Protein sequence: CASSEGAPRYGYTF.

The rearrangement joins TRBV28 to TRBJ2-3; D ambiguous. From germline, CDR1 is MDHEN and CDR2 SYDVKM. The V end was cut by 5 bases, the J end by 1 base, with 7 bases between. The CDR3 spans 13 residues. Here the CDR3 reads CASSQQGTDTQYF. DNA of the CDR3: TGTGCCAGCAGTCAGCAGGGCACAGATACGCAGTATTTT.

The rearrangement links TRBV9 to TRBJ1-1; D is unresolved. Germline V gives CDR1 SGDLS, CDR2 YYNGEE. V was cut by 0 bases and J by 2 bases, with 8 bases left in between. CDR3 length: 14 residues. CDR3 DNA: TGTGCCAGCAGCGTAGCGACGGTCAACACTGAAGCTTTCTTT. As protein: CASSVATVNTEAFF.

This clone was picked up one time. V gene TRBV2 combines with J gene TRBJ2-7; no clear D. The germline V gene encodes CDR1 SNHLY and CDR2 FYNNEI. The CDR3 extends over 11 amino acids. Trimming pared 7 bases from V and 2 bases from J, leaving 6 bases between. This CDR3 is CASTQTYEQYF. The CDR3 nucleotides are TGTGCCAGCACCCAAACCTACGAGCAGTACTTC.

The chain is built from TRBV18 and TRBJ2-3; the D is unclear. This CDR3 spans 16 amino acids. V gave up 6 bases and J gave up 2 bases, with 18 bases separating them. Germline CDR1 KGHSH, CDR2 LQKENI. The CDR3 region has the DNA TGTGCCAGCTCGTACCAGGTTTCCGACTCCACAGATACGCAGTATTTT. It codes for CASSYQVSDSTDTQYF.

The CDR3 loop is CASYRASGNTIYF. The CDR3 nucleotides are TGTGCCAGTTACAGGGCTTCTGGAAACACCATATATTTT. The rearrangement joins TRBV6-5 to TRBJ1-3; the D gene is possibly TRBD1 (6 bases). The V gene lost 9 bases and the J gene lost 1 base, with 10 bases spanning the gap. Germline lookup yields CDR1 MNHEY and CDR2 SVGAGI. This CDR3 spans 13 amino acids.

This chain links TRBV7-6 with TRBJ1-1; D gene unclear. Trimming shortened V by 4 bases and J by 5 bases, and 11 bases separated the two germline ends. Germline V gene sequence: CDR1 SGHVS, CDR2 FNYEAQ. The CDR3 spans 13 residues. The CDR3 coding sequence is TGTGCCAGCAGCTCTTCTGCGGGTACTGAAGCTTTCTTT. It translates to CASSSSAGTEAFF.

The rearrangement links TRBV28 to TRBJ1-6; D gene uncertain. The CDR3 covers 12 residues. Germline V gives CDR1 MDHEN, CDR2 SYDVKM. Deletions cut 5 bases from V and 7 bases from J, with 6 bases between. The CDR3 region has the DNA TGTGCCAGCAGTCTTTCCAATTCACCCCTCCACTTT. Its translation is CASSLSNSPLHF.

This chain joins TRBV5-1 and TRBJ2-2; D possibly matches TRBD1 or TRBD2 (5 bases each). The CDR3 covers 15 residues. Germline V gene sequence: CDR1 SGHRS, CDR2 YFSETQ. The V end was cut by 0 bases, the J end by 8 bases, with 14 bases between. This CDR3 is CASSLAGTEKGELFF. DNA for the CDR3: TGCGCCAGCAGCTTGGCCGGGACCGAGAAGGGGGAGCTGTTTTTT.

V and J are TRBV5-8 and TRBJ2-7; 8 bases align to TRBD2. J was trimmed by 2 bases and V by 0 bases; bases with no gene match: 4. The V gene's germline CDR1 is SGHTS and CDR2 YDEGEE. The CDR3 totals 15 residues. For the CDR3, the DNA is TGTGCCAGCAGCTTGGCCAGCGGGAGAACCTACGAGCAGTACTTC. Protein: CASSLASGRTYEQYF.

The CDR3: CASRGQRNEKLFF. CDR3 sequence (DNA): TGTGCCAGCAGAGGACAAAGAAATGAAAAACTGTTTTTT. The chain has TRBV2 and TRBJ1-4; maybe TRBD1 (5 bases). V was trimmed by 6 bases and J by 5 bases, leaving 10 bases between them. Germline CDR1 and CDR2: SNHLY and FYNNEI. CDR3 length equals 13 residues.

This clone was seen only once. This chain uses TRBV7-2 with TRBJ1-1; TRBD1 aligns across 9 bases. Germline CDR1 and CDR2: SGHTA and FQGNSA. The CDR3 length is 14 residues. Losses at the gene ends were 1 base for V and 9 bases for J; bases not matched to a gene: 6. The CDR3 spells CASSLGGQGLQAFF. In DNA, the CDR3 is TGTGCCAGCAGCTTAGGGGGACAGGGCTTGCAAGCTTTCTTT.

The rearrangement joins TRBV24-1 to TRBJ2-2, with a tentative D call TRBD1 (5 bases). With 2 bases removed from V and 3 bases from J, the gap between germline ends came to 12 bases. Per the germline V gene, CDR1 is KGHDR and CDR2 is SFDVKD. The CDR3 has 16 residues. The CDR3 loop is CATSDSRVGDTGELFF. In nucleotides, the CDR3 is TGTGCCACCAGTGATTCCAGGGTTGGGGACACCGGGGAGCTGTTTTTT.

The rearrangement links TRBV21-1 to TRBJ2-7; no check of the table's D call, TRBD1, against the DNA was made. TRBV21-1 constitutes a pseudogene. The CDR3 consists of 18 residues. For the CDR3, the DNA is TGTGCCAGCAGCCCCGGGACAGGGAATGTGGGGAGCTCCTACGAGCAGTACTTC. It specifies CASSPGTGNVGSSYEQYF.

V is TRBV1 and J is TRBJ2-2; TRBD1, the D gene given by the table, was not confirmed from the DNA. TRBV1 is described as a pseudogene. The CDR3 sequence is 16 residues long. CDR3 sequence (DNA): TGCACCAGCAGCCAAGGGGACAGGGTAGTAACCGGGGAGCTGTTTTTT. Protein: CTSSQGDRVVTGELFF.